These 15 T cell receptor beta chains originate from one sample sequenced in a study of regulatory T cells in long-lasting Graves disease. Time point specified: newly diagnosed GD, antithyroid drugs for less than 3 months. PBMCs provided the RNA from which the TCR library was made. Through Arm-PCR of CDR3 regions and iRepertoire HTBI primers, TCR beta libraries were built. TCRdb re-called the multiplex PCR reads with MiXCR, one entry per CDR3 protein. The sample has 520,000 or so distinct CDR3 sequences, around 13% seen once. This sample was also put to use in a study of T cells in Graves' hyperthyroidism and ophthalmopathy.

Material: peripheral blood mononuclear cells (PBMCs), obtained at new diagnosis, from a patient treated with antithyroid drugs. These receptors came from a young woman with Graves disease.

This clonotype has a count of ten or more. V gene TRBV2 combines with J gene TRBJ2-7; D is possibly TRBD1 (5 bases). The germline V gene has CDR1 SNHLY and CDR2 FYNNEI. V gave up 6 bases and J gave up 2 bases, with 8 bases separating them. The length of the CDR3 is 12 residues. The CDR3 is CASRTATYEQYF. The CDR3 bases are TGTGCCAGCAGGACAGCTACCTACGAGCAGTACTTC.

This clonotype was found many times. The chain combines TRBV6-1 with TRBJ2-7; TRBD2 aligns across 7 bases. The germline V gene has CDR1 MNHNS and CDR2 SASEGT. There are 14 residues in the CDR3. V trimming: 2 bases; J trimming: 0 bases; junction bases outside the gene matches: 1. CDR3 coding DNA: TGTGCCAGCAGTGAACTAGCGGCCTCCTACGAGCAGTACTTC. It yields the protein CASSELAASYEQYF.

At least ten counts were recorded for this clonotype. This rearrangement joins TRBV6-2 or TRBV6-3 to TRBJ2-5, with 7 bases aligning to TRBD1. Germline V gene sequence: CDR1 MNHEY, CDR2 SVGEGT. The CDR3 extends over 13 amino acids. V trimming: 9 bases; J trimming: 5 bases; junction bases outside the gene matches: 9. The CDR3 here is CASNNRGWETQYF. CDR3 nucleotides: TGTGCCAGTAATAACAGGGGTTGGGAGACCCAGTACTTC.

This clonotype was seen ten or more times. The V gene is TRBV6-2 or TRBV6-3, the J gene TRBJ1-5, with D uncertain. Trimming pared 6 bases from V and 7 bases from J, leaving 10 bases between. This CDR3 has 12 amino acids. Germline values: CDR1 MNHEY, CDR2 SVGEGT. In DNA, the CDR3 is TGTGCCAGCAGGGAAGGGAGACAGCCCCAGCATTTT. The encoded protein is CASREGRQPQHF.

This clonotype was counted at least ten times. The chain uses TRBV12-3 or TRBV12-4 and TRBJ2-2, with 10 bases identical to TRBD2. This CDR3 region has 15 residues. The trim removed 5 bases at V and 5 bases at J, leaving 5 bases unmatched. The CDR3 reads CASSNSGRMTGELFF. In nucleotides, the CDR3 is TGTGCCAGCAGTAATAGCGGGAGGATGACCGGGGAGCTGTTTTTT.

This clonotype was found many times. The chain carries TRBV6-2 or TRBV6-3 and TRBJ1-6, with D uncertain. The CDR3 runs 12 residues. V lost 6 bases to trimming and J lost 10 bases, with 10 bases between them. Germline CDR1 reads MNHEY; CDR2 reads SVGEGT. CDR3 region: CASRDEGSPLHF. CDR3 nucleotide sequence: TGTGCCAGCAGAGACGAAGGATCACCCCTCCACTTT.

This clonotype was seen many times. The V gene is TRBV20-1, the J gene TRBJ2-7, with 9 bases lining up with TRBD2. Per the germline V gene, CDR1 is DFQATT and CDR2 is SNEGSKA (reference sequence). V gave up 1 base and J gave up 7 bases; unmatched junction bases: 14. This CDR3 contains 16 residues. The CDR3 region is CSARALQAGGLGEQYF. CDR3 coding DNA: TGCAGTGCTAGAGCTCTCCAGGCGGGAGGGCTGGGAGAGCAGTACTTC.

This clonotype has just a few counts. The chain recombines TRBV7-2 with TRBJ2-7, with D possibly TRBD1 on 6 matching bases. The CDR3 sequence is 13 residues long. The germline gives CDR1 SGHTA, CDR2 FQGNSA. V was shortened by 6 bases and J by 5 bases, with 14 bases between the two germline ends. As DNA, the CDR3 is TGTGCCAGCAGGATACAGGGTGGCGACGAGCAGTACTTC. It codes for CASRIQGGDEQYF.

This clonotype was picked up many times. This sequence joins TRBV12-3 or TRBV12-4 and TRBJ1-4; D remains unclear. Trimming stripped 1 base from V and 8 bases from J, with 8 bases between. CDR3 length: 13 amino acids. CDR3 in DNA: TGTGCCAGCAGTTTAGGGGGAAGGGAAAAACTGTTTTTT. Translation: CASSLGGREKLFF.

This clonotype was observed at least ten times. The genes are TRBV28 and TRBJ1-1; D gene ambiguous. The CDR3 length is 15 residues. Germline loops: CDR1 MDHEN, CDR2 SYDVKM. Trimming removed 7 bases at V and 0 bases at J, with 15 bases between. CDR3 sequence: CASTSEGSLNTEAFF. CDR3 DNA sequence: TGTGCCAGCACCTCCGAGGGCAGTTTGAACACTGAAGCTTTCTTT.

This clonotype has ten or more counts. The rearrangement links TRBV6-1 to TRBJ1-6; possible D gene TRBD1, 5 bases. This CDR3 comprises 14 residues. The ends were cut back, 5 bases at V and 8 bases at J, with 13 bases in the middle. Germline lookup yields CDR1 MNHNS and CDR2 SASEGT. CDR3 sequence: CASSRQKLYSPLHF. In DNA form, the CDR3 reads TGTGCCAGCAGTCGACAGAAACTATATTCACCCCTCCACTTT.

This clonotype was seen repeatedly, ten times or more. The gene calls are TRBV13 and TRBJ2-7; tentative D call: TRBD2 (5 bases). Germline-derived CDR1 and CDR2 are PRHDT and FYEKMQ (reference sequence). The CDR3 runs to 16 residues. The germline V and J ends were trimmed by 7 bases and 2 bases, with 21 bases remaining between them. The CDR3 region is CASTRRWTPDTYEQYF. The CDR3 DNA is TGTGCCAGCACACGGAGGTGGACTCCGGATACCTACGAGCAGTACTTC.

This clonotype was recorded a few times. The rearrangement joins TRBV5-1 to TRBJ1-4; TRBD1 is a possible D gene (5 bases). Per germline, CDR1 SGHRS and CDR2 YFSETQ. V gave up 0 bases and J gave up 5 bases, with 8 bases separating them. The CDR3 has 14 residues. The CDR3 DNA follows: TGCGCCAGCAGCTTGGGACAGAAAAATGAAAAACTGTTTTTT. Protein: CASSLGQKNEKLFF.

This clonotype has ten or more counts. V gene TRBV2 combines with J gene TRBJ1-5; D call uncertain. V lost 6 bases and J lost 1, with 13 bases in between. Germline values: CDR1 SNHLY, CDR2 FYNNEI. The CDR3 is 15 residues long. CDR3 protein: CASRWLGGSNQPQHF. DNA for the CDR3: TGTGCCAGCAGGTGGTTAGGCGGGAGCAATCAGCCCCAGCATTTT.

CDR3 amino acids: CSVGGRHTDTQYF. The CDR3 bases are TGCAGCGTTGGAGGCAGGCATACAGATACGCAGTATTTT. The V call is TRBV29-1, the J call TRBJ2-3; D remains ambiguous. The CDR3 runs 13 residues. Germline loops: CDR1 SQVTM, CDR2 ANQGSEA. The V gene lost 4 bases and the J gene lost 3 bases, with 11 bases spanning the gap.